This entry lists 20 T cell receptor beta chains sequenced from one sample in a study of shared clonotypes between healthy human individuals (TCRdb year 2020). Library generation was performed with the immunoSEQ multiplex PCR assay. TCRdb mirrors the immuneACCESS table, restricted to in-frame sequences. Some clones are absent from its copies; in checked studies, under half trace to an unresolved V gene, and the reason for the others is unknown. This sample has roughly 2 million clones in its table, and approximately 95% of those were observed once. The top ten constitute about 0.13% of the sample. What was sequenced was naive CD4+ T cells sorted from blood. In light of the paper, this sample's cell subset or site label describes: CD45RA+ positively selected. The receptors come from a man younger than 35 in good health.

V gene TRBV16 combines with J gene TRBJ2-5, with D possibly TRBD1 on 5 matching bases. In germline, CDR1 is KGHSY, CDR2 FQNENV. The CDR3 covers 16 residues. Trimming took 4 bases from V and 3 from J, leaving 18 bases between them. CDR3 loop: CASSRGAGIAEETQYF. CDR3 sequence (DNA): TGTGCCAGCAGCCGAGGAGCAGGGATTGCCGAAGAGACCCAGTACTTC.

This clone was counted a single time. The chain carries TRBV7-8 and TRBJ1-1; D is ambiguous. V shed 3 bases and J shed 0 bases, with 8 bases lying between them. CDR3 length equals 14 residues. Looked up from germline, CDR1 is SGHVS and CDR2 is FQNEAQ. CDR3 nucleotides: TGTGCCAGCAGCTTCAGTCATTTGAACACTGAAGCTTTCTTT. Protein sequence: CASSFSHLNTEAFF.

This clone was counted between two and nine times. Within the sample, other DNA sequences also encode this same CDR3. This chain uses TRBV6-5 with TRBJ1-1, with no clear D. V lost 6 bases to trimming and J lost 1 base, with 6 bases between them. The CDR3 extends over 12 amino acids. Looked up from germline, CDR1 is MNHEY and CDR2 is SVGAGI. The chain's CDR3 is CASSRENTEAFF. The DNA for the CDR3 is TGTGCCAGCAGCCGGGAGAACACTGAAGCTTTCTTT.

The chain combines TRBV10-3 with TRBJ1-5; D unresolved. The CDR3 contains 13 residues. V was pared by 6 bases and J by 5 bases, with 11 bases between. CDR1 is ENHRY, CDR2 SYGVKD, per germline. CDR3 bases: TGTGCCATCAGAGCACAGCAAGATCAGCCCCAGCATTTT. Translation gives CAIRAQQDQPQHF.

This clone was recorded only once. The rearrangement joins TRBV5-6 to TRBJ1-1; 10 bases line up with TRBD1. The V segment lost 4 bases and the J segment 8 bases; nucleotides outside the gene matches: 8. Germline CDR1 SGHDT, CDR2 YYEEEE. CDR3 size: 14 residues. The CDR3 nucleotides read TGTGCCAGCAGCCAACGGGACAGGGGTTGGGAAGCTTTCTTT. Translation: CASSQRDRGWEAFF.

The CDR3 is CAIRDRNYEQYF. Written as DNA, the CDR3 is TGTGCCATCAGGGACAGGAATTACGAGCAGTACTTC. The rearrangement uses TRBV10-3 and TRBJ2-7; 7 positions match TRBD1. V lost 6 bases and J lost 4; bases outside the gene matches: 3. The CDR3 runs to 12 residues. CDR1 and CDR2 from the germline V gene are ENHRY and SYGVKD.

Comments on this clone: The sample contains more than one DNA sequence encoding this CDR3. This chain links TRBV7-2 with TRBJ2-5; D call uncertain. Trimming stripped 3 bases from V and 2 bases from J, with 7 bases between. The CDR3 is 13 amino acids. Germline loops: CDR1 SGHTA, CDR2 FQGNSA. DNA for the CDR3: TGTGCCAGCAGCTTCGACCGTCAAGAGACCCAGTACTTC. Amino acid sequence: CASSFDRQETQYF.

V gene TRBV18 combines with J gene TRBJ2-1, with 9 bases fitting TRBD2. The CDR3 runs to 16 residues. J was trimmed by 5 bases and V by 8 bases; bases with no gene match: 13. Germline assignment: CDR1 KGHSH and CDR2 LQKENI. The CDR3 loop reads CASHPAGGISHNEQFF. CDR3 bases: TGTGCCAGCCATCCAGCGGGGGGTATCTCACACAATGAGCAGTTCTTC. Variable domain in full (rest from reference TRBV18 and TRBJ2-1): NAGVMQNPRHLVRRRGQEARLRCSPMKGHSHVYWYRQLPEEGLKFMVYLQKENIIDESGMPKERFSAEFPKEGPSILRIQQVVRGDSAAYFCASHPAGGISHNEQFFGPGTRLTVL.

This clone showed up just once. The chain uses TRBV28 and TRBJ2-7; TRBD1 aligns across 9 bases. The CDR3 length is 15 residues. The V and J ends lost 5 bases and 2 bases, in that order; junction bases with no gene match: 7. Germline-derived CDR1 and CDR2 are MDHEN and SYDVKM. CDR3 residues: CASSAWTGDTYEQYF. DNA of the CDR3: TGTGCCAGCAGTGCTTGGACAGGGGATACCTACGAGCAGTACTTC.

A remark on this clone: This clone may be a read error of a much larger clone one base away. This chain connects TRBV15 to TRBJ2-1, with a weak D call TRBD2 (5 bases). Per germline, CDR1 LNHNV and CDR2 YYDKDF (reference sequence). V lost 0 bases to trimming and J lost 13 bases, with 16 bases between them. The CDR3 sequence is 14 residues long. The CDR3 DNA sequence: TGTGCCACCAGCAGAGATCGCGGTAAGACTAATCAGTTCTTC. It translates to CATSRDRGKTNQFF.

The gene calls are TRBV10-2 and TRBJ2-1; 8 nucleotides match TRBD2. J was trimmed by 0 bases and V by 2 bases; bases with no gene match: 6. The CDR3 sequence is 17 residues long. Looked up from germline, CDR1 is WSHSY and CDR2 is SAAADI. Written as DNA, the CDR3 is TGCGCCAGCAGTGAGAGCGGGAGCGCCCTCTCCTACAATGAGCAGTTCTTC. It codes for CASSESGSALSYNEQFF.

In this sample, this clone turned up a few times. The chain combines TRBV15 with TRBJ2-7; D uncertain. Trimming left V 0 bases short and J 2 bases short, with 11 bases between. The CDR3 consists of 15 residues. Germline V gene data show CDR1 as LNHNV and CDR2 as YYDKDF (reference sequence). Here the CDR3 reads CATSREWSGAYEQYF. In DNA, the CDR3 is TGTGCCACCAGCAGAGAATGGTCAGGTGCCTACGAGCAGTACTTC.

The chain recombines TRBV10-1 with TRBJ2-7; D perhaps matches TRBD1 (6 bases). Germline V gene data show CDR1 as WNHNN and CDR2 as SYGVQD (reference sequence). The V end lost 0 bases, the J end lost 0 bases, and 12 bases lay between the germline ends. The CDR3 has 16 residues. The CDR3 DNA is TGCGCCAGCAGTGAGTCGCCCCGGGACAACTCCTACGAGCAGTACTTC. It specifies CASSESPRDNSYEQYF.

The rearrangement uses TRBV2 and TRBJ1-1, with D unresolved. Germline CDR1 and CDR2: SNHLY and FYNNEI. This CDR3 spans 14 amino acids. The V gene lost 3 bases and the J gene lost 6 bases, with 14 bases spanning the gap. CDR3 coding DNA: TGTGCCAGCAGTGAGAGGGCTAGAAACGCTGAAGCTTTCTTT. Amino acid sequence: CASSERARNAEAFF.

This sequence joins TRBV5-1 and TRBJ2-3; D not certain. Germline CDR1 and CDR2: SGHRS and YFSETQ. Trimming removed 2 bases at V and 6 bases at J, with 10 bases between. The CDR3 is 13 residues long. CDR3 nucleotide sequence: TGCGCCAGCAGCTTTTTATTTCCGGATACGCAGTATTTT. Protein: CASSFLFPDTQYF.

V gene TRBV18 combines with J gene TRBJ1-1, with TRBD1 as a possible D gene (6 bases). Germline loops: CDR1 KGHSH, CDR2 LQKENI. The CDR3 covers 15 residues. V lost 2 bases and J 1 base, leaving 11 bases between the germline ends. This CDR3 is CASSPKRDKNTEAFF. CDR3 nucleotides: TGTGCCAGCTCACCAAAACGGGACAAGAACACTGAAGCTTTCTTT.

The rearrangement uses TRBV5-6 and TRBJ2-7; 8 nucleotides line up with TRBD2. Germline values: CDR1 SGHDT, CDR2 YYEEEE. The ends lost 7 bases at V and 7 bases at J; junction bases unmatched: 13. This CDR3 has 14 residues. CDR3 in DNA: TGTGCCAGCCACACTCGCGGGAGGTTTGAGGAGCAGTACTTC. It encodes CASHTRGRFEEQYF.

The chain recombines TRBV5-6 with TRBJ1-4, with D unresolved. This CDR3 is built from 15 residues. CDR1 is SGHDT and CDR2 is YYEEEE in the germline V gene. Trimming took off 0 bases at V and 8 bases at J, with 14 bases between the two ends. This CDR3 is CASSLVAGSGEKLFF. CDR3 nucleotides: TGTGCCAGCAGCTTGGTAGCTGGTTCAGGCGAAAAACTGTTTTTT.

This chain connects TRBV27 to TRBJ1-2; possible D gene TRBD1, 6 bases. Germline CDR1 is MNHEY and CDR2 is SMNVEV (reference sequence). Trimming cost V 6 bases and J 4 bases, with 15 bases left between them. This CDR3 contains 14 residues. In nucleotides, the CDR3 is TGTGCCAGCAGGGGAGGGGGGCTAGGCTATGGCTACACCTTC. This translates into CASRGGGLGYGYTF.

This clone has only one observation. The CDR3 region is CASSPRGVGEKLFF. Written as DNA, the CDR3 is TGTGCCAGCTCACCGCGGGGGGTTGGTGAAAAACTGTTTTTT. The rearrangement links TRBV18 to TRBJ1-4, with D possibly being TRBD1 (5 bases). Germline lookup yields CDR1 KGHSH and CDR2 LQKENI. CDR3 length equals 14 residues. The V gene lost 3 bases and the J gene lost 7 bases, with 12 bases spanning the gap.